This T cell receptor beta chain came from a study of cytomegalovirus exposure and HLA in healthy donors. Study results and limitations: Confirmation in vitro established that three CMV-associated chains were specific for CMV antigens. Some public TCRs appeared in many individuals, while most sequences were rare.

This clone was observed once. Its antigen is unknown. Trimming shortened V by 1 base and J by 2 bases, and 15 bases separated the two germline ends. The CDR3 covers 17 residues. Germline V CDR1 and CDR2: SGHKS, YYEKEE (reference sequence). A multiplex PCR was run with 60 Vbeta primers and 13 Jbeta primers. As originally analysed: Later reanalysis found around 84 million unique TCR beta chains, approximately 11 million of them shared. The repertoire was sequenced with immunoSEQ multiplex PCR; TCRdb's copy has only in-frame clones and lacks some. The D gene and trimming were derived from the DNA, and the V and J assignments and clone size from that table. The sample includes 150,000 or so clones, around 84% seen only once; the top ten take roughly 3.1%.

The genes are TRBV5-5 and TRBJ1-4, with D perhaps TRBD1 (5 bases). The receptor comes from a man in his forties in good health and CMV-seropositive. Specimen: PBMCs. The chain's CDR3 is CASSLTIAGRTNEKLFF. The CDR3 coding sequence is TGTGCCAGCAGCTTGACGATAGCAGGGAGGACTAATGAAAAACTGTTTTTT.